This entry is about one T cell receptor beta chain. Its antigen remains unidentified. Germline CDR1 and CDR2: SGDLS and YYNGEE. Trimming shortened V by 7 bases and J by 10 bases, and 18 bases separated the two germline ends. The CDR3 loop spans 14 amino acids. This sample was taken from a study of cytomegalovirus exposure and HLA in healthy donors. It was with 60 Vbeta and 13 Jbeta primers that the PCR ran. Authors' processing steps: Per a later analysis, the number of unique TCR beta chains was about 78 million, of which around 10 million were shared. Here immunoSEQ multiplex PCR was the method, and the copy in TCRdb shows in-frame clones only, minus some. V, J and clone size were drawn from that table, and D and trimming were deduced from the DNA. The sample contains about 93,000 clones, approximately 69% of which appear only once. Findings and caveats of the study: Some V segments, including TRBV6-2 and TRBV6-3, were excluded as indistinguishable. Most of the TCR beta V segments (in an earlier analysis) were productive either about 87% or about 30% of the time.

Donors were ostensibly healthy at sampling, although undocumented immune exposures were probable. The sequencing input was PBMCs. The receptor was isolated from a boy between 10 and 17 years old in good health and CMV-seropositive. V usage is TRBV9 and J usage is TRBJ1-6; TRBD1 might be the D (6 bases). As DNA, the CDR3 is TGTGCCAGCGCAGCGCGGGGGGCAGGCTCACCCCTCCACTTT. Translated: CASAARGAGSPLHF.